This is a list of T cell receptor beta chains from one sample in a study of blood T cell repertoires in COVID-19. Clones were sequenced by immunoSEQ multiplex PCR, and TCRdb holds only the in-frame ones, with some missing. Found here are some 89,000 clones, 82% of them singletons; the top ten hold 1.2%. The sample consisted of peripheral blood. These receptors were taken from an elderly woman with acute or convalescent COVID-19. Both conserved end residues are part of each CDR3. The order of the fields is J gene, CDR3 length, clone size, V gene, D gene, CDR3 protein, CDR3 DNA. A D gene is named only where the DNA matches it firmly. Size is omitted from some rows. Given values are once, few, many or a class for expanded clones.

TRBJ1-3	14	-	TRBV13	-	CASNRQVSGNTIYF	TGTGCCAGCAACCGACAGGTCTCTGGAAACACCATATATTTT
TRBJ2-1	16	-	TRBV5-1	TRBD2	CASSGGLAGVGNEQFF	TGCGCCAGCAGCGGGGGACTAGCGGGAGTGGGCAATGAGCAGTTCTTC
TRBJ2-5	15	-	TRBV7-9	TRBD1	CASSSGQGGRETQYF	TGTGCCAGCAGCTCGGGACAGGGGGGAAGAGAGACCCAGTACTTC
TRBJ1-1	14	-	TRBV29-1	TRBD1	CSVVGYEGATEAFF	TGCAGCGTTGTAGGGTACGAGGGGGCCACTGAAGCTTTCTTT
TRBJ2-2	15	once	TRBV10-1	TRBD2	CASSALAENTGELFF	TGCGCCAGCAGTGCCCTAGCGGAGAACACCGGGGAGCTGTTTTTT
TRBJ2-5	12	-	TRBV11-2	-	CASSLNEETQYF	TGTGCCAGCAGCTTAAACGAGGAGACCCAGTACTTC
TRBJ2-1	16	few	TRBV5-1	-	CASSLGSLMPYNEQFF	TGCGCCAGCAGCTTGGGATCACTGATGCCCTACAATGAGCAGTTCTTC
TRBJ1-3	16	-	TRBV6-6	TRBD1	CASRNGQGHSGNTIYF	TGTGCCAGCAGAAACGGACAGGGCCACTCTGGAAACACCATATATTTT
TRBJ1-1	15	-	TRBV27	TRBD1	CASSIQGLSNTEAFF	TGTGCCAGCAGCATACAGGGGCTGAGTAACACTGAAGCTTTCTTT
TRBJ2-1	12	-	TRBV27	-	CASGRQYNEQFF	TGTGCCAGCGGCCGACAGTACAATGAGCAGTTCTTC
TRBJ1-1	15	once	TRBV3-1/TRBV3-2	-	CASSGKDTLNTEAFF	TGTGCCAGCAGCGGAAAGGACACCTTGAACACTGAAGCTTTCTTT
TRBJ1-5	13	-	TRBV6-4	-	CASSQGIGQPQHF	TGTGCCAGCAGTCAGGGGATAGGGCAGCCCCAGCATTTT
TRBJ2-5	14	-	TRBV19	TRBD1	CASSNLDRAETQYF	TGTGCCAGTAGTAACTTGGACAGGGCTGAGACCCAGTACTTC
TRBJ1-2	14	-	TRBV28	-	CASSLSAGKAGYTF	TGTGCCAGCAGTTTATCGGCAGGGAAGGCGGGCTACACCTTC
TRBJ1-2	14	-	TRBV19	TRBD1	CASSPDRGLYGYTF	TGTGCCAGTAGTCCCGACAGGGGGCTCTATGGCTACACCTTC
TRBJ2-2	16	-	TRBV7-2	TRBD2	CASSLWGGGYTGELFF	TGTGCCAGCAGCTTATGGGGCGGGGGATACACCGGGGAGCTGTTTTTT
TRBJ2-7	16	once	TRBV4-1	TRBD1	CASSQDRGQELYEQYF	TGCGCCAGCAGCCAAGATCGTGGACAGGAGCTCTACGAGCAGTACTTC
TRBJ2-1	15	-	TRBV7-6	-	CASSLAQSSYNEQFF	TGTGCCAGCAGCTTAGCTCAGTCCTCCTACAATGAGCAGTTCTTC
TRBJ1-1	13	-	TRBV25-1	-	CASSTLVAGEAFF	TGTGCCAGCAGCACTCTAGTTGCGGGGGAAGCTTTCTTT